The 7 T cell receptor beta chains given below trace back to one sample, sequenced in a study of cytomegalovirus exposure and HLA in healthy donors. The PCR ran on 60 Vbeta and 13 Jbeta primers. Libraries were prepared by immunoSEQ multiplex PCR; TCRdb keeps only in-frame clonotypes and omits some of them. Of 100,000 to 150,000 clones in the sample, 75% to 85% are singletons; the top ten hold 1%. Sequenced sample: PBMCs. Source of these receptors: a middle-aged man in good health and CMV-seronegative.

The chain couples TRBV6-5 to TRBJ2-3, with TRBD1 matching 10 bases. CDR1 is MNHEY and CDR2 is SVGAGI in the germline V gene. CDR3 length: 12 amino acids. The V segment lost 6 bases and the J segment 12 bases; nucleotides outside the gene matches: 6. The CDR3 spells CASSAGDRGQYF. The DNA of the CDR3 is TGTGCCAGCAGCGCCGGGGACAGGGGCCAGTATTTT.

This clone was seen a handful of times. The chain carries TRBV15 and TRBJ1-6, with 9 positions matching TRBD1. The J segment lost 6 bases and the V segment lost 3 bases, leaving 3 bases of the junction unmatched. The CDR3 is 15 residues long. Germline V gene lookup returns CDR1 LNHNV and CDR2 YYDKDF (reference sequence). CDR3 coding DNA: TGTGCCACCAGCAGCGACAGGGGGTTTAATTCACCCCTCCACTTT. Translation gives CATSSDRGFNSPLHF.

The chain combines TRBV10-2 with TRBJ1-1, with a weak D call TRBD1 (5 bases). This CDR3 has 13 residues. Per germline, CDR1 WSHSY and CDR2 SAAADI. Trimming took off 11 bases at V and 5 bases at J, with 18 bases between the two ends. The CDR3 region is CASTRDFLTEAFF. The CDR3 DNA is TGCGCCTCGACTCGGGACTTCCTAACTGAAGCTTTCTTT.

This chain connects TRBV7-9 to TRBJ1-1; tentatively, D is TRBD1 (6 bases). CDR3 length: 14 amino acids. Trimming removed 4 bases from V and 1 base from J, with 10 bases in between. Germline assignment: CDR1 SEHNR and CDR2 FQNEAQ (reference sequence). The CDR3 region is CASSSTGWNTEAFF. The CDR3 region has the DNA TGTGCCAGCAGCTCGACAGGATGGAACACTGAAGCTTTCTTT.

The chain's CDR3 is CAWSLVSYEQYF. The CDR3 region has the DNA TGTGCCTGGAGTTTGGTCAGCTACGAGCAGTACTTC. The chain links TRBV30 to TRBJ2-7; no definite D call. Germline V gene sequence: CDR1 GTSNPN, CDR2 SVGIG (reference sequence). CDR3 length equals 12 residues. V was trimmed by 2 bases and J by 3 bases, leaving 8 bases between them.

The table lists this clone with a few counts. The gene calls are TRBV7-9 and TRBJ1-5; possible D gene TRBD1, 6 bases. The CDR3 contains 16 residues. The germline gives CDR1 SEHNR, CDR2 FQNEAQ (reference sequence). V lost 5 bases, J lost 2 bases, and 16 bases lay in between. CDR3 region: CASSLVGAHGNQPQHF. The DNA of the CDR3 is TGTGCCAGCAGCCTTGTGGGGGCACACGGCAATCAGCCCCAGCATTTT. The whole variable domain, remainder taken from reference TRBV7-9 and TRBJ1-5, is DTGVSQNPRHKITKRGQNVTFRCDPISEHNRLYWYRQTLGQGPEFLTYFQNEAQLEKSRLLSDRFSAERPKGSFSTLEIQRTEQGDSAMYLCASSLVGAHGNQPQHFGDGTRLSIL.

The V and J genes are TRBV6-5 and TRBJ1-2, with TRBD1 matching 12 bases. The CDR3 is made up of 15 amino acids. Trimming cost V 6 bases and J 4 bases; bases outside gene matches: 6. CDR1 is MNHEY, CDR2 SVGAGI, per germline. The CDR3 spells CASRLGQGAGYGYTF. The DNA of the CDR3 is TGTGCCAGCAGGCTGGGACAGGGGGCTGGCTATGGCTACACCTTC.